The rows below give T cell receptor delta chains drawn from one sample of a study of gamma-delta T cells after stem cell transplantation. TCRdb fed the RT-PCR reads into CATT to redo clone calling. The repertoire consists of some 590 delta-chain clones, with over 8% occurring once and the leading ten covering approximately 53%. The sample comprised gamma-delta T cells. The receptors were gathered from a human donor. It is not recorded whose cells these are; they may come from a transplant donor. CDR3s include the opening cysteine and the closing phenylalanine or tryptophan.

TRDV2	TRDJ1	CACDTVGGDTRLQLIF
TRDV2	TRDJ1	CACDTILLGDMTNKLIF
TRDV2	TRDJ3	CACDSISFSSWDTRQMFF
TRDV2	TRDJ1	CACDTVHTGGYAPDKLIF
TRDV2	TRDJ3	CACDTAARGATRQMFF
TRDV2	TRDJ1	CACDTVSLGDRLPTDKLIF
TRDV2	TRDJ3	CACDPWDAGDKGWDTRQMFF
TRDV2	TRDJ1	CACDTVLGAPVTDKLIF
TRDV2	TRDJ3	CACDSVGVNISLDTRQMFF
TRDV1	TRDJ1	CALGERSTGGYGRGKLIF
TRDV2	TRDJ1	CACDSLGVTDKLIF
TRDV1	TRDJ1	CALGGTGGYPDKLIF
TRDV1	TRDJ3	CALGEQSAGSSTWDTRQMFF
TRDV2	TRDJ1	CACGTLSGDRGDTADKLIF
TRDV2	TRDJ3	CACDTVLGASLYTLQMFF
TRDV2	TRDJ1	CACDTLGDPFTDKLIF
TRDV2	TRDJ1	CACEQISTGGYPTGYRDKLIF
TRDV3	TRDJ1	CAFSSKRLPTNWARLYTDKLIF
TRDV2	TRDJ1	CACDTVDYTDKLIF
TRDV2	TRDJ1	CACDSLGDRKADKLIF
TRDV2	TRDJ1	CACDTVWRGPTDVTGKLIF
TRDV3	TRDJ1	CAFTSYPYTDKLIF
TRDV2	TRDJ1	CACDTISPIQPTGGPKLIF
TRDV2	TRDJ1	CACDPLPTARGIPDKLIF
TRDV2	TRDJ1	CACDTMGVTGETESPELIF
TRDV2	TRDJ1	CACDTLVASYTDKLIF
TRDV2	TRDJ1	CACDTLLGDQYTDKLIF
TRDV2	TRDJ1	CACDSILPTRSSGGYGTDKLIF
TRDV2	TRDJ3	CACDTVPSRGIRAPTWDTRQMFF
TRDV2	TRDJ1	CACDSLQTGGYAPDKLIF
TRDV2	TRDJ3	CACDTVRGTKSLDTRQMFF
TRDV2	TRDJ3	CACDTVTGGESSWDTRQMFF
TRDV2	TRDJ1	CACDTVISGGYTDKLIF
TRDV2	TRDJ1	CACDTLSGDRGDTADKLIF
TRDV2	TRDJ1	CACDRLGDRRDTDKLIF
TRDV2	TRDJ1	CACDTLSGGYTDKLIF
TRDV2	TRDJ1	CACDTLVTLGGYRADTDKLIF
TRDV2	TRDJ1	CACEPMTNTGISTDKLIF
TRDV2	TRDJ1	CACVSLLADKLIF
TRDV2	TRDJ1	CACDTLPSSDDEEKLIF
TRDV2	TRDJ1	CACDTLGDANTDKLIF
TRDV2	TRDJ1	CACDTLPSGRTIELPHTDKLIF
TRDV2	TRDJ1	CACDTAGGPNYTDKLIF
TRDV2	TRDJ1	CACDAVLGTSTPDKLIF
TRDV1	TRDJ2	CALGRGIGVAQLFF